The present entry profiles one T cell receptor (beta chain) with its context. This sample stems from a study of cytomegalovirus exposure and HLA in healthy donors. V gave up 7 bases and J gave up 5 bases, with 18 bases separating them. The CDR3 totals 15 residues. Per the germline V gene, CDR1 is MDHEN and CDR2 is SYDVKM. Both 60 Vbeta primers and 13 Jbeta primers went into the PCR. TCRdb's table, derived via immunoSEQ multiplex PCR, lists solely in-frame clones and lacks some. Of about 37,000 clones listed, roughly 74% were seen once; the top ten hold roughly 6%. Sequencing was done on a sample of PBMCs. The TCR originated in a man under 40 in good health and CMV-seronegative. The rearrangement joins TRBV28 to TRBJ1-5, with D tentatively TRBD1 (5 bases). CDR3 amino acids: CASTLSGGGDQPQHF. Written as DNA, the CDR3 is TGTGCCAGCACCCTGTCGGGGGGTGGTGATCAGCCCCAGCATTTT.